These 21 T cell receptor beta chains were sequenced from one sample in a study of patients and donors after allogeneic stem cell transplantation. TCRdb ran MiXCR on the RT-PCR reads and lists one entry per CDR3 protein. Of 400,000 to 500,000 distinct CDR3 sequences in the sample, roughly 17% were seen once. Sequencing was done on a sample of blood, either unsorted or a sorted T cell fraction (not recorded which). The source of these receptors is a human donor who was either an allogeneic HSCT recipient or a stem cell or donor lymphocyte infusion donor (not recorded which). It is not recorded whose cells these are; they may come from a transplant donor.

The chain recombines TRBV12-3 or TRBV12-4 with TRBJ2-3; D may match TRBD1 or TRBD2 (5 bases each). This CDR3 has 15 residues. V lost 6 bases to trimming and J lost 8 bases, with 21 bases between them. The CDR3 reads CASSNRPRRDRTQYF. The CDR3 nucleotides read TGTGCCAGCAGCAATAGACCCAGACGGGACCGTACGCAGTATTTT.

This clonotype came up a few times. V and J are TRBV20-1 and TRBJ2-1; D remains unclear. Germline CDR1 and CDR2: DFQATT and SNEGSKA (reference sequence). Trimming removed 0 bases at V and 11 bases at J, with 8 bases between. The CDR3 has 11 residues. CDR3 nucleotides: TGCAGTGCTAGAGACGTCCAAAAGCAGTTCTTC. Amino acid sequence: CSARDVQKQFF.

This clonotype was found many times. This chain's CDR3 is CSVGPGTGRANEQFF. The CDR3 DNA is TGCAGCGTTGGACCCGGGACAGGACGGGCAAATGAGCAGTTCTTC. The chain has TRBV29-1 and TRBJ2-1, with 8 bases matching TRBD1. J gave up 7 bases and V 4 bases, and 12 bases lay outside the gene matches. The CDR3 has 15 residues. The germline CDR1 and CDR2 sequences are SQVTM and ANQGSEA.

In its sample, this clonotype was seen a few times. V and J are TRBV9 and TRBJ1-3; a possible D gene is TRBD1 (5 bases). This CDR3 has 18 residues. Germline V lookup: CDR1 SGDLS, CDR2 YYNGEE. V shed 1 base and J shed 4 bases, with 21 bases lying between them. The CDR3 nucleotides read TGTGCCAGCAGCGTAAGAGAGTCCAGGGAGGTTGGCGGAAACACCATATATTTT. This encodes CASSVRESREVGGNTIYF.

The rearrangement joins TRBV5-1 to TRBJ2-3; 9 bases line up with TRBD2. The germline V gene encodes CDR1 SGHRS and CDR2 YFSETQ. The V and J ends lost 0 bases and 2 bases, in that order; junction bases with no gene match: 4. The CDR3 is 16 residues long. CDR3 bases: TGCGCCAGCAGCTTGGCCGCGGGGGGGCCCACAGATACGCAGTATTTT. This gives the protein CASSLAAGGPTDTQYF.

This clonotype was picked up a small number of times. V usage is TRBV28 and J usage is TRBJ2-7; D remains ambiguous. Trimming cost V 3 bases and J 5 bases, with 11 bases left between them. The CDR3 runs to 13 residues. Germline CDR1 MDHEN, CDR2 SYDVKM. The CDR3 DNA sequence: TGTGCCAGCAGTTTGCCGCCTTGGAACGAGCAGTACTTC. Its translation: CASSLPPWNEQYF.

At least ten counts were recorded for this clonotype. The chain combines TRBV6-1 with TRBJ2-7; 10 bases fit TRBD2. CDR3 size: 18 residues. Trimming removed 7 bases from V and 4 bases from J; junction bases left unmatched: 19. The germline V gene encodes CDR1 MNHNS and CDR2 SASEGT. The CDR3, as DNA: TGTGCCAGCAAGGAGATTCCGGGACTAGCGAGCCCTCCTTACGAGCAGTACTTC. Amino acids: CASKEIPGLASPPYEQYF.

The genes are TRBV29-1 and TRBJ1-5; D is possibly TRBD1 (5 bases). Germline CDR1 reads SQVTM; CDR2 reads ANQGSEA. The CDR3 loop spans 14 amino acids. V lost 4 bases, J lost 3 bases, and 13 bases lay in between. The CDR3 DNA reads TGCAGCGTTGTGGGGGACGGTTTCAATCAGCCCCAGCATTTT. Residues: CSVVGDGFNQPQHF.

V gene TRBV7-6 combines with J gene TRBJ1-1; no firm D call. CDR3 length: 14 amino acids. Trimming removed 2 bases from V and 1 base from J, with 8 bases in between. Germline values: CDR1 SGHVS, CDR2 FNYEAQ. Here the CDR3 reads CASSLSGKNTEAFF. CDR3 DNA sequence: TGTGCCAGCAGCTTATCCGGCAAGAACACTGAAGCTTTCTTT.

The rearrangement joins TRBV6-1 to TRBJ2-2; D not certain. From germline, CDR1 is MNHNS and CDR2 SASEGT. The ends were cut back, 9 bases at V and 4 bases at J, with 12 bases in the middle. The CDR3 is 13 residues long. The DNA for the CDR3 is TGTGCCAGTAGGATGATTGTCACCGGGGAGCTGTTTTTT. This sequence encodes CASRMIVTGELFF.

The chain has TRBV11-2 and TRBJ2-2; D is ambiguous. V dropped 2 bases and J dropped 0 bases, with 7 bases sitting between them. CDR3 length: 15 amino acids. Looked up from germline, CDR1 is SGHAT and CDR2 is FQNNGV. CDR3 sequence (DNA): TGTGCCAGCAGCTTATGGCTAGCGAACACCGGGGAGCTGTTTTTT. It yields the protein CASSLWLANTGELFF.

The chain combines TRBV4-1 with TRBJ2-7, with 9 positions matching TRBD2. Germline V gives CDR1 MGHRA, CDR2 YSYEKL. Unmatched junction bases numbered 12, after V lost 1 base and J lost 5 bases. The CDR3 is 17 residues long. Here the CDR3 reads CASSQGVSRGGLHEQYF. CDR3 DNA: TGCGCCAGCAGCCAAGGGGTCTCGCGGGGGGGCCTCCACGAGCAGTACTTC.

This clonotype was detected ten times or more. The chain carries TRBV4-3 and TRBJ2-3, with TRBD1 matching over 7 bases. The CDR3 runs 13 residues. J gave up 4 bases and V 3 bases, and 1 base lay outside the gene matches. Germline CDR1 is LGHNA and CDR2 is YSLEER. CDR3 residues: CASSQGQPDTQYF. For the CDR3, the DNA is TGCGCCAGCAGCCAGGGACAGCCAGATACGCAGTATTTT.

This clonotype was counted between two and nine times. The chain carries TRBV7-6 and TRBJ2-1; 7 bases are shared with TRBD1. Germline CDR1 reads SGHVS; CDR2 reads FNYEAQ. There are 15 residues in the CDR3. V shed 4 bases and J 2 bases; nucleotides not matched to a gene: 5. CDR3 region: CASSYDGTAYNEQFF. CDR3 coding DNA: TGTGCCAGCAGCTATGACGGGACAGCCTACAATGAGCAGTTCTTC.

This clonotype was detected ten times or more. The CDR3 DNA sequence: TGTGCCATCAGTGAGTCGGCTTCGGGACAGGTCGTCGAAGCCAAAAACATTCAGTACTTC. It translates to CAISESASGQVVEAKNIQYF. The chain is built from TRBV10-3 and TRBJ2-4; 8 bases line up with TRBD1. Germline CDR1 ENHRY, CDR2 SYGVKD. V lost 0 bases and J lost 0; bases outside the gene matches: 13. The CDR3 loop spans 20 amino acids.

This clonotype turned up a few times. The chain links TRBV3-1 to TRBJ1-4; 11 bases agree with TRBD1. Germline values: CDR1 LGHDT, CDR2 YNNKEL (reference sequence). The junction had 8 bases not matched to a gene; V was cut back by 4 bases and J by 7 bases. The CDR3 consists of 16 residues. The CDR3 DNA sequence: TGTGCCAGCAGCCGCCGGACAGGGGGCGGGGGTGAAAAACTGTTTTTT. It encodes CASSRRTGGGGEKLFF.

This clonotype was picked up a small number of times. V is TRBV5-1 and J is TRBJ2-5; TRBD2 matches 8 bases. Trimming took 0 bases from V and 1 from J; bases not matched to a gene: 5. The CDR3 consists of 16 residues. Germline lookup yields CDR1 SGHRS and CDR2 YFSETQ. The CDR3 spells CASSLAVGGGQETQYF. CDR3 nucleotides: TGCGCCAGCAGCTTGGCTGTCGGGGGGGGCCAAGAGACCCAGTACTTC. The whole variable domain, remainder taken from reference TRBV5-1 and TRBJ2-5, is KAGVTQTPRYLIKTRGQQVTLSCSPISGHRSVSWYQQTPGQGLQFLFEYFSETQRNKGNFPGRFSGRQFSNSRSEMNVSTLELGDSALYLCASSLAVGGGQETQYFGPGTRLLVL.

In this sample, this clonotype turned up a few times. The chain joins TRBV12-5 to TRBJ2-7; perhaps D is TRBD1 or TRBD2 (5 bases each). CDR3 size: 12 residues. CDR1 is LGHNT, CDR2 FRNRAP, per germline. Trimming took off 9 bases at V and 2 bases at J, with 11 bases between the two ends. This chain's CDR3 is CASGDPPYEQYF. The CDR3 bases are TGTGCTAGCGGGGACCCCCCCTACGAGCAGTACTTC.

The rearrangement links TRBV28 to TRBJ2-5, with 7 bases that match TRBD2. The ends lost 4 bases at V and 5 bases at J; junction bases unmatched: 1. Germline CDR1 MDHEN, CDR2 SYDVKM. This CDR3 region has 12 residues. The CDR3: CASSWRGETQYF. CDR3 in DNA: TGTGCCAGCAGTTGGCGGGGGGAGACCCAGTACTTC.

The table lists this clonotype with a few counts. The chain joins TRBV7-3 to TRBJ2-1, with 8 bases aligning to TRBD2. This CDR3 is built from 17 residues. J lost 4 bases, V lost 5 bases, and 13 bases had no gene match. Germline V gene data show CDR1 as SGHTA and CDR2 as FQGTGA. The CDR3 sequence is CASSPSRLSGSYNEQFF. DNA for the CDR3: TGTGCCAGCAGCCCCTCCAGATTAAGCGGGAGTTACAATGAGCAGTTCTTC.

This clonotype has a handful of counts. The CDR3 sequence: CASSPTGANNQPQHF. CDR3 DNA: TGTGCCAGCAGTCCGACAGGGGCCAACAATCAGCCCCAGCATTTT. The chain is built from TRBV3-1 and TRBJ1-5; 8 bases agree with TRBD1. There are 15 residues in the CDR3. The germline CDR1 and CDR2 sequences are LGHDT and YNNKEL (reference sequence). V lost 6 bases and J lost 3; bases outside the gene matches: 7.